What follows is one T cell receptor beta chain and its context. Its antigen is unidentified. CDR1 is GTSNPN, CDR2 SVGIG, per germline (reference sequence). This CDR3 region has 14 residues. This sample is part of a study of T cells expressing NK-cell markers. Across the study: Obtained from sorted CD3+CD56+NKG2C+, CD3+CD56+NKG2C- and CD3+CD56-NKG2C+ T cells were the TCR beta repertoires. Most of the eight sequenced donors were HCMV-seropositive; one was seronegative.

Using the 5' RACE reads, TCRdb records one entry per CDR3 protein without DNA. Its table records some 150,000 distinct CDR3 sequences. The study, taken as a whole, reports: Dominant NKG2C+ clonotypes were found to form 1.0-7.0% of CD8+ T cells in roughly 6 donors.

The gene calls are TRBV30 and TRBJ2-7; TCRdb designates TRBD1, a call that cannot be tested without DNA. Sequenced input: blood T cells: a sorted CD56 or NKG2C T cell subset, CD4+ or CD8+ T cells, or bulk PBMC T cells (not recorded which). This sequence was found in a woman in her forties or fifties in good health. This CDR3 reads CAWSRGAGSYEQYF.